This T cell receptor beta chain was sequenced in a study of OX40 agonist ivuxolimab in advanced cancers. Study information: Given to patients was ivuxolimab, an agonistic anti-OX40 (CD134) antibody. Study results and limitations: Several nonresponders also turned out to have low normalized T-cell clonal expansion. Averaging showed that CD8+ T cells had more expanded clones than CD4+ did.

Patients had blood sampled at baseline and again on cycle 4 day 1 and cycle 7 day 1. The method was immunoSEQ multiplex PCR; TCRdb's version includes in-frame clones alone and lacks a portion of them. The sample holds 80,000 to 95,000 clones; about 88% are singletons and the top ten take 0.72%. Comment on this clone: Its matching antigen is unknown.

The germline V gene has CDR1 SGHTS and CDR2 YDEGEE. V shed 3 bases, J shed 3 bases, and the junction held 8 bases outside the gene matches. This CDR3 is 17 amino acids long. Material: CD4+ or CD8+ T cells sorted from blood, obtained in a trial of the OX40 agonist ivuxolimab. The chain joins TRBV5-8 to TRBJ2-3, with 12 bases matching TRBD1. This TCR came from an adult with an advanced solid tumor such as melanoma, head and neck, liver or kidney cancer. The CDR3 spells CASSSGDRGLGTDTQYF. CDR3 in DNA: TGTGCCAGCAGCTCAGGGGACAGGGGGCTAGGAACAGATACGCAGTATTTT.